This T cell receptor (beta chain) comes out of a study of beta chain features in type 1 diabetes. The study's findings and limits: TCRB CDR3s were moderately but significantly shorter in Type 1 diabetes patients in all four CD4+ subsets. A closer apparent resemblance between naive, central memory and Treg TCRB repertoires was seen in patients than in healthy donors. Type 1 diabetes patients had VDJ junctions that carried fewer insertions and more deletions.

The authors reverse transcribed all of the isolated RNA, so sequencing captured expressed TCRB transcripts. Clones were sequenced by immunoSEQ multiplex PCR, and TCRdb holds only the in-frame ones, with some missing. The repertoire holds 300,000 to 400,000 clones, 9.5% to 12% seen once, with about 0.014% in the top ten. Trimming cost V 0 bases and J 6 bases; bases outside gene matches: 2. The CDR3 consists of 15 residues. Germline values: CDR1 SGHRS, CDR2 YFSETQ. This clone came up a few times. Its matching antigen is unknown. Cell sorting via CD45RO/CCR7/CD25/CD127/CD95/CD27 was performed to obtain CD4+ naive, central memory, regulatory and stem cell-like memory cells.

Sequenced: naive CD4+ T cells from blood. This TCR came from a woman aged 30 to 39 in good health. The genes are TRBV5-1 and TRBJ1-5; the match to TRBD1 covers 11 bases. CDR3 protein: CASSLGTGGVQPQHF. The DNA of the CDR3 is TGCGCCAGCAGCTTGGGGACAGGGGGCGTTCAGCCCCAGCATTTT.